This TCR beta chain was observed in a study of T cell repertoires in ileal Crohn's disease. Across the study: Approximately 32% were active smokers at surgery; median disease duration was approximately 8.5 years.

Comment on this clone: Its target is not known.

This table comes from immunoSEQ multiplex PCR, and its TCRdb copy is limited to in-frame clones, with some not included. This sample has around 15,000 clones; under 80% occur once, and the top ten carry roughly 5%. Study-wide results and caveats: Clonal expansions were more frequent in active smokers than non-smokers at surgery. Every patient over 26.8% clonality showed endoscopic recurrence. Sorted CD8 T cells held more high-frequency clones than CD4.

This TCR came from an adult with Crohn's disease. Sequencing input: ileal tissue.

CDR3 loop: CASSPPCGGPYNEQFF. CDR3 bases: TGTGCCAGCAGCCCGCCCTGCGGGGGGCCCTACAATGAGCAGTTCTTC. The V call is TRBV7-4, the J call TRBJ2-1, with 8 bases identical to TRBD2. Germline CDR1 is SGHVT and CDR2 is SQSDAQ. The CDR3 has 16 amino acids. V lost 5 bases, J lost 2 bases, and 8 bases stayed unmatched.